Included here is one TCR beta chain sequence, with context. What it binds is not known. This entry belongs to a study of T cell responses to AZD1222 COVID-19 vaccine. This CDR3 is built from 12 residues. The ends were cut back, 3 bases at V and 5 bases at J, with 7 bases in the middle. The table came from immunoSEQ multiplex PCR; TCRdb's copy has only in-frame clones and leaves some out. This table holds about 150,000 clones, about 88% found once. Notes on the study in general: Donors were mostly white British, more females; clonal diversity possibly underestimated.

The receptor was isolated from an adult in good health. The starting material was peripheral blood, obtained on day 0 of AZD1222 vaccination. This rearrangement joins TRBV12-3 or TRBV12-4 to TRBJ1-1, with unresolved D. The CDR3 here is CASSFLPTEAFF. CDR3 DNA: TGTGCCAGCAGTTTTTTACCTACTGAAGCTTTCTTT.